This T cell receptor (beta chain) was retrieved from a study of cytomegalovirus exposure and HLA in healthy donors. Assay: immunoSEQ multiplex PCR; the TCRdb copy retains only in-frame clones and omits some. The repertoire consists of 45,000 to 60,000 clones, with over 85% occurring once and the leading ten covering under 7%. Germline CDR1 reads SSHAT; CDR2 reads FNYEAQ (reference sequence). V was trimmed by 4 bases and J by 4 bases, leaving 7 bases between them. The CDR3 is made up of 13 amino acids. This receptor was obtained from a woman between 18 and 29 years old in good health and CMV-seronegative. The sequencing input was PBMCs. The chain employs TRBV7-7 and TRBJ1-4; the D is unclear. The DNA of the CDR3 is TGTGCCAGCAGCTCGGCGGTTAATGAAAAACTGTTTTTT. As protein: CASSSAVNEKLFF.